One T cell receptor (beta chain) is described in this entry. This receptor's antigen is unknown. Base qualities are not at hand, and no much larger clone is one base apart. In total, about 650 healthy bone marrow donors made up the cohort. At the time of sampling, all cohort members were nominally healthy, though unrecorded immune exposures were likely present. Of the 610 or so cohort members, 250 to 300 had positive CMV serostatus and fewer than 450 had negative CMV serostatus, and CMV serostatus was not recorded for the donor. Every donor gave a peripheral blood sample, and the peripheral blood mononuclear cells from that sample were used for TCR beta sequencing. Genomic DNA was extracted from the blood cell samples with the Qiagen DNeasy Blood Extraction Kit. The CDR3, cysteine through phenylalanine, is 13 amino acids long. Kept here is only the CDR3 DNA, which spans 39 bases and is read in frame from base 1. The germline V gene (reference sequence) gives CDR1 as MNHEY and CDR2 as SMNVEV. Compared with germline, V lacks 6 bases and J lacks 6 bases; bases without a gene match: 6.

To prepare the library, the immunoSEQ multiplex PCR assay was applied. For the multiplex PCR, a mixture combining 60 forward primers for TCR Vbeta segments and 13 reverse primers for TCR Jbeta segments was used. A multiplex PCR assay on genomic DNA amplified the CDR3 region of rearranged TCR beta genes. Amplified TCR beta libraries were sequenced as 87-base-pair reads on the Illumina HiSeq System. As for the authors' bioinformatics: A later analysis counted around 72 million unique TCR beta chains across the 640 or so repertoires, and 10 million to 11 million of these chains were shared by at least two donors. To remove PCR and sequencing errors, raw reads were error-corrected and collapsed into unique sequences using a nearest-neighbor algorithm that merged closely related sequences. CDR3 sequences were aligned to IMGT reference sequences to assign V, D and J gene segments. For a sequence to be retained, at least a six-nucleotide match to both a V gene segment and a J gene segment was required. A rearrangement was called productive if the CDR3 had no stop codons and remained in frame with V and J, and every other rearrangement was called non-productive. CDR3 was defined by IMGT convention, running from the second conserved V-encoded cysteine to the conserved J-encoded phenylalanine. In an earlier analysis of just under 600 of the donors, sequences lacking an unambiguous match to a single V gene segment were excluded. An earlier analysis of 587 of the donors classified V segments as functional when productive rearrangements were above 56.7% and as segregating when the standard deviation between donors was above 5%. A statistical classification framework was built to diagnose cytomegalovirus status from the catalog of TCR beta chain sequences. V and J gene assignment, in a later analysis, came from comparing TCR nucleotide sequences with IMGT/GENE-DB human TR gene sequences. A later analysis assigned CDR3 sequences and most-parsimonious VDJ recombination scenarios with the TCRdist pipeline. In a later analysis, each TCR beta chain was defined by its CDR3 amino acid sequence together with its V-gene family, and reads without a unique V-gene family were excluded. To address suspected cross-contamination and a sequencing artifact, a later analysis removed 592 highly shared, low-generation-probability nucleotide sequences. In a later analysis, a clonal expansion index was calculated for each public chain from normalized within-repertoire ranks of inferred template counts. In a later analysis, generation probabilities were computed using a VDJ recombination model fitted to out-of-frame rearrangements, and the results were checked against IGoR. In a later analysis, TCR-TCR, TCR-HLA and TCR-CMV co-occurrence was scored with hypergeometric tests, and a repertoire-size bias correction was applied to TCR pairs. False discovery rates were estimated in a later analysis by permuting HLA or CMV assignments 20 times. A later analysis grouped co-occurring TCRs with DBSCAN, adding TCRdist sequence similarity when clustering within HLA-allele-positive subsets. For co-occurrence clustering, repertoires with fewer than 30,000 or more than 120,000 public chains were excluded, along with roughly 5 repertoires with anomalous nucleotide sharing. TCRdb took over this immuneACCESS table, retaining in-frame rearrangements with V and J assigned. Such tables are incomplete; in checked studies, under half of the missing clones stem from an unresolved V gene, and the remainder is unexplained. The V and J calls and the clone size are those of that table, but D and trimming were determined from the DNA. The sample has some 120,000 clones on record, under 85% of them singletons. The ten most abundant clones make up 3.7% of the sample.

The sample originates from a study of cytomegalovirus exposure and HLA in healthy donors (dated by TCRdb to about 2017). Turning to the overall study: In an earlier analysis of under 600 of the donors, about 270 Gb of sequence data and some 100 million unique TCR beta sequences from about 179 million T cells were reported. A later analysis re-examined previously published TCR beta repertoires from hundreds of donors and added high-resolution HLA genotyping to investigate patterns of TCR occurrence. All discovery cohort repertoires had been generated on a single sequencing platform. In a later genetic analysis, genome-wide SNP genotypes for about 65% of the 666 donors were used, and that subset was treated as a discovery cohort. Because of strong linkage in the cohort, four or five DR-DQ haplotypes were treated as single units for association and clustering. HLA typing included class I and class II loci at four-digit resolution. Donor age, sex, ethnicity and CMV serostatus were collected together with the repertoire data. The T cell repertoires of several hundred subjects were profiled by immunosequencing and related to cytomegalovirus serostatus. Among 398 genotyped donors of the cohort, an average of around 240,000 unique TCR beta nucleotide sequences were sequenced per donor, roughly a sixth of them non-productive. To decide whether each TCR beta V gene segment behaved as functional or pseudogenic, an earlier analysis of some 600 of the donors relied on high-throughput TCR beta sequencing. Typing coverage varied by locus: about 629-640 donors for A, B, C, DRB1 and DQB1; approximately 500 for DQA1; about 590 for DPA1; 450 to 480 for DPB1. In addition to the first cohort of 500 to 850 subjects, a separate validation cohort of 120 different subjects was used. The study aimed to test whether cataloging public T cell receptors could reveal signatures of past pathogen exposure. In the later analysis, no new phenotypic data were used to find candidate immune exposures; instead, reliance was placed on TCR beta sequences and their occurrence across donors. Approximately 310 gigabases of sequencing data and approximately 93 million unique TCR sequences were included in an early release covering roughly 700 HLA-typed donors. Of the roughly 400 genotyped donors, more than 75% were placed in the genetic ancestry cluster associated with self-reported Caucasian donors. The study combined high-throughput TCR immunosequencing, statistical association of individual TCRs with disease status, and machine learning to predict cytomegalovirus infection status.

The paper's findings and limits, for the study overall: Because some donors lacked HLA typing at each locus, the association tests relied only on the typed subset. According to a later analysis, TCR association rates differed among HLA loci, with DRB1 alleles showing the most associated TCRs and HLA-C alleles showing the fewest. The presence/absence analyses assumed that sequencing depth was roughly uniform across donors, and that assumption may not be true. The authors suggested that the approach could potentially be generalized to other disease states and immunological phenotypes. A group of highly shared sequence variants was considered likely to be a technical artifact of the sequencing pipeline. A further reported finding was that TCR beta sequences accurately predicted the HLA-A and HLA-B alleles for most subjects in the first cohort. Specific HLA alleles were associated with about 17,000 TCR beta sequences at a false discovery rate of 0.05 in a later analysis. Across donors, most TCR sequences were observed very rarely, whereas some public TCRs were present in many individuals. Strong co-occurrence of HLA alleles, especially DR and DQ, made assigning TCR associations to individual alleles difficult. V-gene and J-gene trimming of TCR beta chains was associated with a missense DCLRE1C variant in a later genetic analysis, and the association was replicated in an independent cohort. In vitro tests confirmed that a few of the cytomegalovirus-associated TCR beta chains recognize cytomegalovirus antigens. According to a later analysis, most CMV-associated TCR beta chains appeared to be HLA-restricted, and the HLA associations seemed to be driven largely by CMV exposure. Broadly in line with IMGT annotations, most TCR beta V segments showed up in productive rearrangements about 87% or about 30% of the time in an earlier analysis of several hundred of the donors. Because counts were too low, roughly 17 rarely observed V segments, including chromosome 9 orphons, were left out of the earlier analysis of a few hundred of the donors. The classifier was reported to diagnose cytomegalovirus status with high specificity and sensitivity in both the original and validation cohorts. Only TCR beta chains were sequenced in this cohort, and the absence of alpha or paired-chain data limited detectable features. Some IMGT-functional V segments, including TRBV6-2 and TRBV6-3, could not be told apart with the 87-base-pair reads, so those segments were excluded. According to a later analysis, parvovirus B19, influenza, CMV and Epstein-Barr virus appeared linked to several top co-occurrence clusters. A later genetic analysis reported fewer N-insertions in productive TCRs among donors in an Asian-associated ancestry cluster than the roughly 670-donor mean. Linkage disequilibrium might explain the correlated functional status among segregating V segments, but an unknown experimental factor could not be ruled out. The study gave a list of about 150 TCR beta chains associated with cytomegalovirus. Compared with equally common non-associated chains, HLA-associated TCR beta chains in a later analysis were more clonally expanded and had lower generation probabilities. The only immune exposure information available for the cohort was CMV serostatus.

The TCR comes from a human donor in good health. The chain links TRBV27 with TRBJ1-2, with 8 bases matching TRBD1. Input material: PBMCs. The CDR3 corresponds to CASSRRGPDGYTF. The DNA sequence reads TGTGCCAGCAGCCGCAGGGGGCCAGATGGCTACACCTTC.